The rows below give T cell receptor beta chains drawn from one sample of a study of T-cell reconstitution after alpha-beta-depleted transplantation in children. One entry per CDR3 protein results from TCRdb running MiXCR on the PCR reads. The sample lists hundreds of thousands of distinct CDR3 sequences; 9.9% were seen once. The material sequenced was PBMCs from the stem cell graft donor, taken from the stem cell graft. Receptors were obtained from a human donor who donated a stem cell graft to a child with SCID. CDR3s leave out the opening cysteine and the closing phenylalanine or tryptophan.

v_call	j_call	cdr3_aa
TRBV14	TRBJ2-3	ASSRDRGQDTQY
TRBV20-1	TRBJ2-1	SAPLPGQGYNEQF
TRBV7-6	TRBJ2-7	ASSLTVDGYEQY
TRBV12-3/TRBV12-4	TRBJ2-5	ASSFAGTQETQY
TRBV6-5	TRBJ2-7	ASSYSATVSYEQY
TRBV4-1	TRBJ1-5	ASSQHGGNQPQH
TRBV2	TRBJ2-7	ASFGGY
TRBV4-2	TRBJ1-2	ASSQDDGYGYT
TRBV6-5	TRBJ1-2	ASSYGRDRSYGYT
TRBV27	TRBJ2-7	ASSINQGGTYEQY
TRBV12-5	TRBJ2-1	ASGQAGTSGGNEQF
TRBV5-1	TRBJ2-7	ASNWDGSSYEQY
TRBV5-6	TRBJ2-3	ASSLTATDTQY
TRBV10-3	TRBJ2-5	AISEPQRGETQY
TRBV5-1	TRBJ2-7	ASRQNLDSYEQY
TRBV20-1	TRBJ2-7	SARQGSTYEQY
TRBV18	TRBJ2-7	ASSPPQGPYSYEQY
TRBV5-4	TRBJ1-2	ASSLSGQNYGYT
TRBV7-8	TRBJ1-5	ASSLYSRANQPQH
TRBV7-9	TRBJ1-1	ASSESLGQGRNTEAF
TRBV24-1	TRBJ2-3	ATSGMGQGGTDTQY
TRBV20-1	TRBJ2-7	SALNGGDFSYEQY
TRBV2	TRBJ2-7	ASSEDPSYEQY
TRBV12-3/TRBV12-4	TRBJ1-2	ASSLARSFLSGHYGYT
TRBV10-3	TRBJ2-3	AIRRGLAGVGDTQY
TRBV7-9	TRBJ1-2	ASSLVSSFYGYT
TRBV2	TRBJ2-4	ASSGMGGWAKNIQY
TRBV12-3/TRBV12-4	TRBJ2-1	ASRFGTSGTSGYNEQF
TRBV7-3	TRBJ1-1	ASSLGQGATGTEAF